What follows describes a single TCR beta chain. What it recognizes is unknown. Only in-frame clones appear in the TCRdb table, and some are missing; sequencing was by immunoSEQ multiplex PCR. This sample has over a million clones; around 78% occur once, and the top ten carry about 0.52%. These data belong to a study of shared clonotypes between healthy human individuals. The healthy adult donors were HIV-negative and reported no recent acute infections or vaccinations. CDR1 and CDR2 (germline): SNHLY, FYNNEI. V lost 2 bases, J lost 7 bases, and 8 bases lay in between. CDR3 length equals 12 residues. General study findings and limits: Memory subsets generally showed lower estimated richness than naive subsets. With several donors compared, about 5.2% of naive CD4 clonotypes were shared. Sorted-subset samples were not fully sequenced, rarefaction indicated.

The sequencing sample was made of memory CD4+ T cells from PBMCs. As for subset: CD45RA-negative fraction. The receptor was isolated from a man aged 18 to 29 in good health. Some clones in this sample may be carry-over from other donors' samples. The chain couples TRBV2 to TRBJ1-2, with D maybe TRBD1 (5 bases). As DNA, the CDR3 is TGTGCCAGCAGTGAACGGGGACCTGGCTACACCTTC. It encodes CASSERGPGYTF.